This TCR beta chain was obtained from a study of T cell repertoires in cytomegalovirus infection. For the study at large: Shared public TCR beta signatures pointed to both CMV infection and a matching HLA type. Regarding the study as a whole: Of the TCR beta families, the public ones yielded a cumulative frequency that identified carriers of CMV plus the relevant HLA. CMV-specific HLA-C-restricted TCR beta clonotypes dominated the ex vivo response.

CDR3 size: 13 residues. The ends were cut back, 10 bases at V and 0 bases at J, with 13 bases in the middle. In germline, CDR1 is LNHDA, CDR2 SQIVND (reference sequence). TCRdb itself ran the reads through MiXCR, one entry per CDR3 protein. Here the sample spans tens of thousands of distinct CDR3 sequences, roughly 3.5% being singletons. This clonotype was recorded at least ten times. Its antigen remains unknown. This sequence joins TRBV19 and TRBJ2-7, with no clear D. Sequencing input: PBMCs. The TCR originated in a human donor in good health (CMV status not recorded). Some clones in this sample may be carry-over from other donors' samples. The CDR3 DNA reads as TGTGCCACCAAATCCGGGTTCTCCTACGAGCAGTACTTC. Translation gives CATKSGFSYEQYF.